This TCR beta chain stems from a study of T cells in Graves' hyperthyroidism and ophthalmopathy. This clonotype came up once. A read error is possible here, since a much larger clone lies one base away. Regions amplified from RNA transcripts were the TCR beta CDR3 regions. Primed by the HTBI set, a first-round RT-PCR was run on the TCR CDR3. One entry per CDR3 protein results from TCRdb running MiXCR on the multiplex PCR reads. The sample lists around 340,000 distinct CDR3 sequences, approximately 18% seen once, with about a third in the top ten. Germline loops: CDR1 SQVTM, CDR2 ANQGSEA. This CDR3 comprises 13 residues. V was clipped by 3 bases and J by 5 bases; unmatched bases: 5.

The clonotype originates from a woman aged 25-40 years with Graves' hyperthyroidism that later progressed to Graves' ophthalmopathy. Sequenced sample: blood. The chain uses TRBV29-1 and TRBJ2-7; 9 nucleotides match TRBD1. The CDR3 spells CSVDGGQGDEQYF. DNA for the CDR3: TGCAGCGTTGATGGGGGACAGGGTGACGAGCAGTACTTC.